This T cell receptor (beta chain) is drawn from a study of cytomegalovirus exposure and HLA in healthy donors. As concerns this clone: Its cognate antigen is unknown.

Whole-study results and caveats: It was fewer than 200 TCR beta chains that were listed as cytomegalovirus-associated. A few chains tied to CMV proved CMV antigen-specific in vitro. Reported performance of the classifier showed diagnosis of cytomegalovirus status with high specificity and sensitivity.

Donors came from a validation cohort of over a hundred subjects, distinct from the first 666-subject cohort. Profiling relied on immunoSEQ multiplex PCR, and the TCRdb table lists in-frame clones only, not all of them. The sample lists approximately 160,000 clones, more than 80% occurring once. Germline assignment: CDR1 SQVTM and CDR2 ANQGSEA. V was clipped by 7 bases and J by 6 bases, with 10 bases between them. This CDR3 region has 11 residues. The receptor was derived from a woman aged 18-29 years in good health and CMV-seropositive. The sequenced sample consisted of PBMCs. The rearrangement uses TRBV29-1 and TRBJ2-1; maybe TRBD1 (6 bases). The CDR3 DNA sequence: TGCAGCGGGAACAGGGCCAATGAGCAGTTCTTC. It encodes CSGNRANEQFF.